This T cell receptor (beta chain) came from a study of blood T cells in healthy people across ages. A second PCR, run for about 7 to 11 cycles, used a sample-barcoded 5' primer plus a J-beta primer mix. A template-switch adaptor that had 12 random nucleotides put a tag on each cDNA molecule. A single record per CDR3 protein comes from TCRdb applying MiXCR to the 5' RACE reads. The sample records over a million distinct CDR3 sequences, approximately 59% being singletons. This CDR3 has 15 amino acids. Deletions cut 5 bases from V and 4 bases from J, with 15 bases between. With regard to this clonotype: The antigen is undetermined.

The study's findings and limits: The percentage of naive T cells correlated strongly with TCR beta diversity. Donors of long life had a larger count of naive CD4+ cells and greater diversity than aged donors.

The V call is TRBV12-3 or TRBV12-4, the J call TRBJ2-1; the D is unclear. Sequenced sample: blood. The TCR originated in a man younger than 30 in good health. CDR3 sequence (DNA): TGTGCCAGCAGTACCCCCTTATCACCATACAATGAGCAGTTCTTC. Protein product: CASSTPLSPYNEQFF.